One and the same sample provided the 27 T cell receptor beta chains below, sequenced in a study of beta chain features in type 1 diabetes. The authors reverse transcribed all of the isolated RNA, so sequencing captured expressed TCRB transcripts. Some clones are missing from TCRdb's copy, which holds only in-frame ones; the method was immunoSEQ multiplex PCR. The sample consists of roughly 330,000 clones, approximately 12% of them appearing once. No antigen is known for these receptors. General study results and limits: Type 1 diabetes patients had TCRB CDR3s that were shorter (moderately but significantly so) in all four CD4+ subsets.

Sequencing was carried out using naive CD4+ T cells from blood. These TCRs come from a woman aged 18-29 years with type 1 diabetes.

V is TRBV19 and J is TRBJ2-7; 7 bases are a match to TRBD2. J lost 0 bases, V lost 9 bases, and 8 bases had no gene match. CDR3 length: 14 amino acids. Per germline, CDR1 LNHDA and CDR2 SQIVND (reference sequence). CDR3 loop: CASRLAQSSYEQYF. The CDR3 nucleotides read TGTGCCAGCAGACTAGCCCAAAGCTCCTACGAGCAGTACTTC.

The DNA for the CDR3 is TGTGCCAGCAGCTTAGCAGGGACAGGTGTCTACACCTTC. It yields the protein CASSLAGTGVYTF. This chain uses TRBV7-9 with TRBJ1-2; 8 bases line up with TRBD1. Losses at the gene ends were 0 bases for V and 10 bases for J; bases not matched to a gene: 4. The CDR3 consists of 13 residues. In germline, CDR1 is SEHNR, CDR2 FQNEAQ (reference sequence). Looking up the rest from reference TRBV7-9 and TRBJ1-2 gives the full variable domain: DTGVSQNPRHKITKRGQNVTFRCDPISEHNRLYWYRQTLGQGPEFLTYFQNEAQLEKSRLLSDRFSAERPKGSFSTLEIQRTEQGDSAMYLCASSLAGTGVYTFGSGTRLTVV.

V usage is TRBV29-1 and J usage is TRBJ2-4; tentatively, D is TRBD2 (5 bases). CDR3 length: 15 residues. The germline V gene has CDR1 SQVTM and CDR2 ANQGSEA. Deletions cut 5 bases from V and 1 base from J, with 15 bases between. CDR3 loop: CSVSTGIEAKNIQYF. The CDR3 DNA follows: TGCAGCGTTTCGACGGGGATCGAGGCCAAAAACATTCAGTACTTC.

On this clone itself: Other nucleotide sequences from this sample produce the same CDR3. The chain employs TRBV20-1 and TRBJ1-1; D not resolved. Trimming took 6 bases from V and 4 from J, leaving 9 bases between them. The CDR3 runs 11 residues. CDR1 DFQATT and CDR2 SNEGSKA come from the germline V gene (reference sequence). This CDR3 reads CSAAGGTEAFF. The CDR3 DNA sequence: TGCAGTGCGGCCGGAGGCACTGAAGCTTTCTTT.

The table lists this clone with a few counts. This rearrangement joins TRBV21-1 to TRBJ1-5; whether TRBD1, the table's D call, matches the DNA was not checked. TRBV21-1 is given as a pseudogene. This CDR3 is built from 16 residues. The CDR3 region has the DNA TGTGCCAGCAGCAAAGCGGAGGGACAGGTAAATCAGCCCCAGCATTTT. This gives the protein CASSKAEGQVNQPQHF.

There are a few counts of this clone. CDR3 DNA sequence: TGTGCCAGCAGTCCCAGACCAATGACAGATAGCACAGATACGCAGTATTTT. As protein: CASSPRPMTDSTDTQYF. V is TRBV2 and J is TRBJ2-3, with D perhaps matching TRBD1 (5 bases). The CDR3 totals 17 residues. Germline loops: CDR1 SNHLY, CDR2 FYNNEI. The ends were cut back, 5 bases at V and 0 bases at J, with 18 bases in the middle.

This clone was observed a handful of times. The J gene is TRBJ1-5, the V gene TRBV18; weak D call: TRBD1 (5 bases). The CDR3 sequence is 15 residues long. The germline V gene encodes CDR1 KGHSH and CDR2 LQKENI. The ends were cut back, 0 bases at V and 3 bases at J, with 9 bases in the middle. The CDR3 loop reads CASSPPGQFNQPQHF. CDR3 nucleotide sequence: TGTGCCAGCTCACCACCGGGGCAGTTCAATCAGCCCCAGCATTTT.

The rearrangement uses TRBV4-1 and TRBJ2-1; 13 bases are shared with TRBD2. The germline gives CDR1 MGHRA, CDR2 YSYEKL. The length of the CDR3 is 18 residues. With 0 bases clipped from V and 5 bases from J, the junction kept 7 bases outside the gene matches. The CDR3 loop is CASSQEAAGLAGNNEQFF. For the CDR3, the DNA is TGCGCCAGCAGCCAAGAAGCGGCGGGACTAGCGGGAAACAATGAGCAGTTCTTC.

The chain uses TRBV9 and TRBJ2-7, with TRBD2 as a possible D gene (6 bases). The germline V gene encodes CDR1 SGDLS and CDR2 YYNGEE. Trimming pared 4 bases from V and 7 bases from J, leaving 12 bases between. This CDR3 has 12 amino acids. CDR3 loop: CASSLGRGEQYF. The CDR3 DNA is TGTGCCAGCAGCCTGGGCCGGGGGGAGCAGTACTTC.

The V and J genes are TRBV30 and TRBJ2-5; 9 bases agree with TRBD2. The CDR3 spans 14 residues. Losses at the gene ends were 3 bases for V and 5 bases for J; bases not matched to a gene: 7. Germline lookup yields CDR1 GTSNPN and CDR2 SVGIG (reference sequence). The CDR3: CAWSASLAGETQYF. As DNA, the CDR3 is TGTGCCTGGAGCGCGTCTCTAGCGGGGGAGACCCAGTACTTC. Full variable domain (missing parts from reference TRBV30 and TRBJ2-5): SQTIHQWPATLVQPVGSPLSLECTVEGTSNPNLYWYRQAAGRGLQLLFYSVGIGQISSEVPQNLSASRPQDRQFILSSKKLLLSDSGFYLCAWSASLAGETQYFGPGTRLLVL.

The DNA for the CDR3 is TGCGCCAGCAGCCAAGATCGTGTTGTCACAGATACGCAGTATTTT. Its translation: CASSQDRVVTDTQYF. The chain employs TRBV4-3 and TRBJ2-3; no reliable D call. With 0 bases removed from V and 2 bases from J, the gap between germline ends came to 9 bases. Looked up from germline, CDR1 is LGHNA and CDR2 is YSLEER. The CDR3 loop spans 15 amino acids.

This clone was picked up a small number of times. This chain links TRBV5-1 with TRBJ2-2; the match to TRBD2 covers 7 bases. The V gene end was trimmed by 7 bases and the J gene end by 7 bases; junction bases not matched to a gene: 13. From germline, CDR1 is SGHRS and CDR2 YFSETQ. The CDR3 contains 15 residues. The CDR3: CASGQGPRGDGELFF. The CDR3 nucleotides are TGCGCCAGCGGACAAGGACCTCGGGGGGACGGGGAGCTGTTTTTT.

This clone was seen only a few times. The chain is built from TRBV18 and TRBJ2-3, with 10 bases identical to TRBD2. The germline V gene has CDR1 KGHSH and CDR2 LQKENI. The CDR3 has 17 amino acids. V lost 0 bases and J lost 2; bases outside the gene matches: 5. CDR3 sequence reads: CASSPPTGTSVTDTQYF. CDR3 in DNA: TGTGCCAGCTCACCACCGACGGGGACTAGCGTCACAGATACGCAGTATTTT.

The V and J genes are TRBV30 and TRBJ1-2; 8 positions match TRBD1. The V gene's germline CDR1 is GTSNPN and CDR2 SVGIG (reference sequence). This CDR3 spans 13 amino acids. V shed 1 base, J shed 6 bases, and the junction held 4 bases outside the gene matches. The CDR3 DNA is TGTGCCTGGAGTGCCGCAGGGGGCCATGGCTACACCTTC. Amino acids: CAWSAAGGHGYTF.

This clone was observed a single time. This chain uses TRBV18 with TRBJ1-5; 8 positions agree with TRBD1. The CDR3 spans 15 residues. The germline V gene has CDR1 KGHSH and CDR2 LQKENI. V gave up 3 bases and J gave up 7 bases; unmatched junction bases: 8. CDR3 amino acids: CASSPATGGGQPQHF. CDR3 coding DNA: TGTGCCAGCTCACCGGCCACAGGGGGTGGACAGCCCCAGCATTTT.

This clone showed up just a few times. The chain recombines TRBV15 with TRBJ2-2, with 8 bases fitting TRBD2. Losses at the gene ends were 4 bases for V and 8 bases for J; bases not matched to a gene: 15. The CDR3 sequence is 17 residues long. Germline V lookup: CDR1 LNHNV, CDR2 YYDKDF (reference sequence). The CDR3 region has the DNA TGTGCCACCAGCATTTGGGGAGTAGCGGGGACATATGGGGAGCTGTTTTTT. It is translated as CATSIWGVAGTYGELFF.

This clone was detected only a few times. The rearrangement uses TRBV30 and TRBJ2-2; the match to TRBD2 covers 11 bases. Germline V gene data show CDR1 as GTSNPN and CDR2 as SVGIG (reference sequence). The J segment lost 6 bases and the V segment lost 0 bases, leaving 3 bases of the junction unmatched. CDR3 size: 15 residues. DNA of the CDR3: TGTGCCTGGAGTGTACTAGCGGGAGTCGCCGGGGAGCTGTTTTTT. This sequence encodes CAWSVLAGVAGELFF.

The DNA for the CDR3 is TGCAGCGTTTTTGGGTCAACCGGGACAGAAGGAAACACCATATATTTT. Its translation is CSVFGSTGTEGNTIYF. J is TRBJ1-3 and V is TRBV29-1, with TRBD1 matching 7 bases. V lost 5 bases to trimming and J lost 4 bases; unmatched junction nucleotides: 14. Germline values: CDR1 SQVTM, CDR2 ANQGSEA. The CDR3 contains 16 residues.

The chain recombines TRBV4-1 with TRBJ2-2; 7 nucleotides line up with TRBD2. The V segment lost 1 base and the J segment 1 base; nucleotides outside the gene matches: 12. Germline CDR1 MGHRA, CDR2 YSYEKL. CDR3 size: 19 residues. The CDR3 is CASSQVLGVGGQNTGELFF. The CDR3 coding sequence is TGCGCCAGCAGCCAAGTATTGGGGGTGGGAGGGCAGAACACCGGGGAGCTGTTTTTT.

The rearrangement joins TRBV4-2 to TRBJ2-2; 10 bases are a match to TRBD2. J gave up 2 bases and V 2 bases, and 2 bases lay outside the gene matches. Germline V CDR1 and CDR2: LGHNA, YNFKEQ. This CDR3 spans 16 amino acids. The CDR3 region is CASSQRTSGNTGELFF. CDR3 nucleotides: TGTGCCAGCAGCCAAAGGACTAGCGGCAACACCGGGGAGCTGTTTTTT.

This sequence joins TRBV18 and TRBJ2-5; possibly TRBD1 for D (5 bases). Between the trimmed V and J ends, which lost 4 bases and 5 bases, there was a span of 14 bases. Germline values: CDR1 KGHSH, CDR2 LQKENI. The CDR3 is 14 amino acids. The CDR3 DNA reads as TGTGCCAGCTCACTAACCTCAGGGTTGGAGACCCAGTACTTC. Translating gives CASSLTSGLETQYF.

This chain uses TRBV9 with TRBJ1-4, with 10 positions matching TRBD1. This CDR3 spans 15 amino acids. The J segment lost 6 bases and the V segment lost 3 bases, leaving 5 bases of the junction unmatched. Germline assignment: CDR1 SGDLS and CDR2 YYNGEE. CDR3 bases: TGTGCCAGCAGCGCGACGGGACAGGGGTATGAAAAACTGTTTTTT. Encoded protein: CASSATGQGYEKLFF.

The chain has TRBV11-2 and TRBJ2-1; D might be TRBD1 (5 bases). The CDR3 length is 15 residues. V was pared by 1 base and J by 7 bases, with 14 bases between. In germline, CDR1 is SGHAT, CDR2 FQNNGV. CDR3 nucleotides: TGTGCCAGCAGCTTAGTTAAAGGCAGGGCGAATGAGCAGTTCTTC. Amino acid sequence: CASSLVKGRANEQFF.

A few counts support this clone. The rearrangement links TRBV18 to TRBJ2-2, with TRBD2 matching 7 bases. V gave up 2 bases and J gave up 1 base; unmatched junction bases: 4. The CDR3 totals 16 residues. The germline CDR1 and CDR2 sequences are KGHSH and LQKENI. The CDR3 sequence is CASSPTASGNTGELFF. The CDR3 nucleotides read TGTGCCAGCTCACCAACGGCTAGCGGGAACACCGGGGAGCTGTTTTTT.

In its sample, this clone was seen a few times. The chain uses TRBV9 and TRBJ2-3, with D unclear. Germline CDR1 is SGDLS and CDR2 is YYNGEE. V was shortened by 1 base and J by 1 base, with 4 bases between the two germline ends. The CDR3 contains 13 residues. As DNA, the CDR3 is TGTGCCAGCAGCGTACAGGGCACAGATACGCAGTATTTT. Translation gives CASSVQGTDTQYF.

The chain links TRBV11-3 to TRBJ2-1, with 10 bases identical to TRBD2. V trimming: 5 bases; J trimming: 12 bases; junction bases outside the gene matches: 13. The CDR3 has 15 residues. Germline V gives CDR1 SGHNT, CDR2 YENEEA. In DNA, the CDR3 is TGTGCCAGCAGCCCAAATGGCGCCGGACTAGCGGTGCAGTTCTTC. This codes for CASSPNGAGLAVQFF. The entire variable domain, with the rest obtained from reference TRBV11-3 and TRBJ2-1, is as follows: EAGVVQSPRYKIIEKKQPVAFWCNPISGHNTLYWYLQNLGQGPELLIRYENEEAVDDSQLPKDRFSAERLKGVDSTLKIQPAELGDSAVYLCASSPNGAGLAVQFFGPGTRLTVL.

The J gene is TRBJ2-2, the V gene TRBV7-9; perhaps TRBD2 as D (5 bases). The CDR3 runs 14 residues. The ends were cut back, 5 bases at V and 6 bases at J, with 13 bases in the middle. CDR1 and CDR2 (germline): SEHNR, FQNEAQ (reference sequence). DNA for the CDR3: TGTGCCAGCAGCGCCGTGACGGAGGCCGGGGAGCTGTTTTTT. Amino acid sequence: CASSAVTEAGELFF.